The rows below give T cell receptor beta chains drawn from one sample of a study of T cells after yellow fever vaccination. TCRdb used MiXCR to reprocess the 5' RACE reads, holding one entry per CDR3 protein. The data show almost 70,000 distinct CDR3 sequences, 4.5% to 7.5% seen once. The sample in question was CD4+ T cells sorted from PBMCs, obtained less than 18 days after the first yellow fever vaccination. These TCRs come from a man aged 18 to 35 who received the YFV17D yellow fever vaccine. Both conserved end residues are part of each CDR3. A D gene is named only where the DNA matches it firmly. Size values are once, few and many counts, or a class for expanded clones, and some rows have none.

J gene: TRBJ1-6
V gene: TRBV24-1
D gene: .
clone size: many
CDR3 DNA: TGTGCCACCAGGGCCATTTTACCCCTCCACTTT
CDR3 protein: CATRAILPLHF

J gene: TRBJ2-4
V gene: TRBV20-1
D gene: .
clone size: many
CDR3 DNA: TGCAGTGCTAGAGATCCAGGACTCGCGTACTTC
CDR3 protein: CSARDPGLAYF

J gene: TRBJ2-5
V gene: TRBV5-1
D gene: .
clone size: many
CDR3 DNA: TGCGCCAGCAGTGAGAGGGTGGGAGCCCAAGAGACCCAGTACTTC
CDR3 protein: CASSERVGAQETQYF

J gene: TRBJ2-5
V gene: TRBV13
D gene: TRBD1
clone size: many
CDR3 DNA: TGTGCCAGCAGCCCCCTGACAGGGAAAGGGAGACAAGAGACCCAGTACTTC
CDR3 protein: CASSPLTGKGRQETQYF

J gene: TRBJ1-2
V gene: TRBV4-2
D gene: .
clone size: .
CDR3 DNA: TGTGCCAGCAGCCCCGGAGCCCGACCAGCTAACTATGGCTACACCTTC
CDR3 protein: CASSPGARPANYGYTF

J gene: TRBJ1-2
V gene: TRBV19
D gene: .
clone size: many
CDR3 DNA: TGTGCCACCCTCCCACCCGGACTCTTCTTCTATGGCTACACCTTC
CDR3 protein: CATLPPGLFFYGYTF

J gene: TRBJ2-1
V gene: TRBV7-6
D gene: TRBD2
clone size: many
CDR3 DNA: TGTGCCAGCAGCTTAGACCGAGCGGGGGCTTACAATGAGCAGTTCTTC
CDR3 protein: CASSLDRAGAYNEQFF

J gene: TRBJ1-2
V gene: TRBV6-1
D gene: .
clone size: many
CDR3 DNA: TGTGCCAGCAGTGAAGACCTGACAGTCCATTTCTATGGCTACACCTTC
CDR3 protein: CASSEDLTVHFYGYTF

J gene: TRBJ2-1
V gene: TRBV18
D gene: TRBD1
clone size: many
CDR3 DNA: TGTGCCAGCTCAAGGGGGCGGTCTTACAATGAGCAGTTCTTC
CDR3 protein: CASSRGRSYNEQFF

J gene: TRBJ2-7
V gene: TRBV18
D gene: .
clone size: .
CDR3 DNA: TGTGCCAGCTCCATCTCGGACCGCTACGAGCAGTACTTC
CDR3 protein: CASSISDRYEQYF

J gene: TRBJ2-3
V gene: TRBV12-3/TRBV12-4
D gene: .
clone size: many
CDR3 DNA: TGTGCCAGCAGGTGGGACACCCAGGGCACAGATACGCAGTATTTT
CDR3 protein: CASRWDTQGTDTQYF

J gene: TRBJ1-4
V gene: TRBV23-1
D gene: .
clone size: many
CDR3 DNA: TGCGCCAGCAGTGAAAAACTGTTTTTT
CDR3 protein: CASSEKLFF

J gene: TRBJ1-2
V gene: TRBV12-3/TRBV12-4
D gene: .
clone size: many
CDR3 DNA: TGTGCCAGCAGTTTAGCCACGGCCACATATGGCTACACCTTC
CDR3 protein: CASSLATATYGYTF